These 8 T cell receptor beta chains share one sample of origin, sequenced in a study of CD8 T cells in ankylosing spondylitis. The study's findings and limits: Typical of ankylosing spondylitis blood, it appeared, was a TCR beta motif of eight highly homologous variants.

Which antigens these TCRs recognize remains unknown. TCRdb re-called the 5' RACE reads with MiXCR, one entry per CDR3 protein. The table includes around 540,000 distinct CDR3 sequences, approximately 11% detected once. The sequenced sample was blood, either unsorted or a sorted T cell fraction (not recorded which). These receptors originate from a male donor with ankylosing spondylitis.

The V call is TRBV12-3 or TRBV12-4, the J call TRBJ2-1, with 7 nucleotides matching TRBD1. The CDR3 has 13 amino acids. Trimming at V came to 5 bases and at J to 7 bases, leaving 5 bases not matched to a gene. The CDR3 coding sequence is TGTGCCAGCAGTAAGACAGGGCAGAATGAGCAGTTCTTC. This codes for CASSKTGQNEQFF.

This clonotype was seen a few times. The V call is TRBV20-1, the J call TRBJ2-7, with 8 bases lining up with TRBD1. The trim removed 2 bases at V and 2 bases at J, leaving 5 bases unmatched. Germline V gene lookup returns CDR1 DFQATT and CDR2 SNEGSKA (reference sequence). This CDR3 region has 14 residues. The CDR3 here is CSARSDRAAYEQYF. The CDR3 DNA reads TGCAGTGCTAGATCGGACAGGGCCGCCTACGAGCAGTACTTC.

This clonotype was detected a few times. This chain joins TRBV2 and TRBJ2-2, with 7 bases aligning to TRBD1. The CDR3 consists of 17 residues. Germline CDR1 and CDR2: SNHLY and FYNNEI. V lost 3 bases, J lost 0 bases, and 7 bases stayed unmatched. This chain's CDR3 is CASSETGLYTNTGELFF. CDR3 bases: TGTGCCAGCAGTGAGACAGGGCTCTATACGAACACCGGGGAGCTGTTTTTT.

The chain combines TRBV5-1 with TRBJ2-6; TRBD1 is a possible D gene (6 bases). CDR1 SGHRS and CDR2 YFSETQ come from the germline V gene. Trimming removed 4 bases at V and 4 bases at J, with 15 bases between. This CDR3 region has 16 residues. The CDR3 sequence is CASSHDGQSGANVLTF. The CDR3 DNA follows: TGCGCCAGCAGCCACGACGGACAGTCAGGGGCCAACGTCCTGACTTTC.

This clonotype was observed many times. The chain's CDR3 is CASSSQGSNEQFF. CDR3 sequence (DNA): TGTGCCAGCAGCTCGCAGGGTTCCAATGAGCAGTTCTTC. The chain employs TRBV11-2 and TRBJ2-1, with D maybe TRBD1 (5 bases). V lost 4 bases to trimming and J lost 6 bases, with 10 bases between them. The CDR3 has 13 residues. Germline V gives CDR1 SGHAT, CDR2 FQNNGV.

This clonotype was seen ten or more times. The chain joins TRBV11-2 to TRBJ1-6; perhaps TRBD1 as D (5 bases). The V and J ends lost 3 bases and 6 bases respectively, with 18 bases between them. Germline CDR1 reads SGHAT; CDR2 reads FQNNGV. The CDR3 spans 17 residues. The CDR3 spells CASSFDTGPVFNSPLHF. The DNA of the CDR3 is TGTGCCAGCAGCTTCGACACAGGACCGGTGTTTAATTCACCCCTCCACTTT.

The chain is built from TRBV5-1 and TRBJ2-7, with D perhaps TRBD1 (6 bases). The CDR3 is made up of 13 amino acids. CDR1 SGHRS and CDR2 YFSETQ come from the germline V gene. Trimming left V 4 bases short and J 5 bases short, with 13 bases between. The CDR3 region has the DNA TGCGCCAGCAGCAACCAGGGGACCCACGAGCAGTACTTC. Its protein product is CASSNQGTHEQYF.

This clonotype was seen repeatedly, ten times or more. The chain combines TRBV20-1 with TRBJ2-2; TRBD2 agrees at 9 bases. V was pared by 5 bases and J by 3 bases, with 10 bases of the junction left unmatched. The CDR3 is 16 amino acids. Per germline, CDR1 DFQATT and CDR2 SNEGSKA (reference sequence). CDR3 nucleotide sequence: TGCAGTGCTCGAGGGGGTAGCGGGAGACACACCGGGGAGCTGTTTTTT. This sequence encodes CSARGGSGRHTGELFF.